This TCR beta chain was retrieved from a study of naive and memory T cell subsets. Worth noting for this clonotype: The antigen is not known.

Four subsets defined by CD45RA and CD27 were sorted after CD3, CD4, CD8 and live/dead staining. The beta constant-region primer was an equimolar mix of two oligonucleotides covering TRBC1 and TRBC2. Ligated cDNA was amplified by four rounds of PCR with nested alpha and beta constant-region primers and SP2. TCRdb reanalysed the UMI-ligation and nested PCR reads using MiXCR and keeps one entry per CDR3 protein. Counted here are more than 120,000 distinct CDR3 sequences, approximately 21% occurring once; the ten biggest clones make up more than 0.6%. Notes on the study in general: No ground truth validated the naive and memory repertoire findings. Especially in CD8 cells, naive repertoires contained a few larger clonotypes, possibly CD45RA-re-expressing memory cells.

V lost 3 bases and J 7 bases, leaving 21 bases between the germline ends. Germline V gives CDR1 LGHDT, CDR2 YNNKEL (reference sequence). The CDR3 runs to 16 residues. This sequence originates from a human donor in good health. Sequenced material: naive CD8+ T cells from blood. The V gene is TRBV3-1, the J gene TRBJ1-2, with D perhaps matching TRBD1 (5 bases). The CDR3 nucleotides are TGTGCCAGCAGCCAGCGCCTACTGACAGATCCCCTTGGCTACACCTTC. Residues: CASSQRLLTDPLGYTF.